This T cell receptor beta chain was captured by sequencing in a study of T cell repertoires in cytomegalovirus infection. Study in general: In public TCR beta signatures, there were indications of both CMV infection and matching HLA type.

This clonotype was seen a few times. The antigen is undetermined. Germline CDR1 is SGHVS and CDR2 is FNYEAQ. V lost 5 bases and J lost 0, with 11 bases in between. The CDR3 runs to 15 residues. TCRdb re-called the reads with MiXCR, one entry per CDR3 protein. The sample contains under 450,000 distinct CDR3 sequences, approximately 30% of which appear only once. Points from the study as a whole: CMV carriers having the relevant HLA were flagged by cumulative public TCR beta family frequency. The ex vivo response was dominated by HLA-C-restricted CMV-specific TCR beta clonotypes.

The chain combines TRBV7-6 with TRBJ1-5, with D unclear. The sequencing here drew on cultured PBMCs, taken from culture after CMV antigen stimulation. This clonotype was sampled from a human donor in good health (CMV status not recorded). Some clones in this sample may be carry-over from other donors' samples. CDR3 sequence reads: CASSADGLSNQPQHF. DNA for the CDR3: TGTGCCAGCAGCGCGGACGGTCTTAGCAATCAGCCCCAGCATTTT. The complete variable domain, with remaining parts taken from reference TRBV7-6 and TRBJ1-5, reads GAGVSQSPRYKVTKRGQDVALRCDPISGHVSLYWYRQALGQGPEFLTYFNYEAQQDKSGLPNDRFSAERPEGSISTLTIQRTEQRDSAMYRCASSADGLSNQPQHFGDGTRLSIL.